This T cell receptor (beta chain) was captured in a study of cytomegalovirus exposure and HLA in healthy donors. Looking at the study overall: Around 87 million unique TCRs, all from HLA-typed donors, were included in an early release of the data. Out of fewer than 400 genotyped donors, about 80% belonged to the Caucasian-associated ancestry cluster. General observations from the study: More clonal expansion characterized HLA-associated TCR beta chains than equally common others in a later analysis. The likely explanation for a cluster of highly shared sequence variants was sequencing artifact.

Note on this clone: Its antigen is unknown.

V gave up 4 bases and J gave up 4 bases; unmatched junction bases: 7. Germline assignment: CDR1 LGHNA and CDR2 YSLEER. The CDR3 consists of 15 residues. 60 Vbeta and 13 Jbeta primers were used in PCR. The method was immunoSEQ multiplex PCR; TCRdb's version includes in-frame clones alone and lacks a portion of them. The profile shows about 140,000 clones, over 60% of them singletons. Sequenced: PBMCs. The receptor comes from a man aged 35 to 55 in good health and CMV-seropositive. The genes are TRBV4-3 and TRBJ1-2; 9 bases align to TRBD1. This chain's CDR3 is CASSRAGQGVYGYTF. The CDR3 DNA reads TGCGCCAGCAGCCGAGCGGGACAGGGTGTCTATGGCTACACCTTC.